This T cell receptor beta chain was documented in a study of blood T cell repertoires in COVID-19 (dated by TCRdb to the early 2020s). Study-level background: Collaborator samples came from the United States, Italy and Spain and covered acute and convalescent phases of COVID-19. The material from the prospective study consisted of cDNA or gDNA derived from T cells, B-cell-depleted T cells, or PBMCs. Deeply sampled blood TCRbeta repertoires from subjects exposed to, actively infected with, or recovered from COVID-19 were included in the dataset. The repertoires were released in a freely available public database intended as a resource for research on the immune response to SARS-CoV-2. Samples came from the ongoing ImmuneRACE study (first 160 participants) plus 1,254 subjects from 6 global collaborators. Sample metadata almost always included a de-identified subject ID, COVID-19 status, age in years and sex. Where available, HLA class I and class II types were taken from metadata supplied by the sample provider and were not determined by assay-based typing.

In Seattle, one collaborating source enrolled patients while the infection was active and tracked those patients longitudinally over the course of disease. Each collaborating institution followed its own protocols to collect whole blood in K2EDTA tubes. For TCRbeta analysis, collaborators shipped samples in one of three forms: frozen whole blood, isolated PBMCs, or DNA extracted from either of those sample types. General findings and caveats noted by the study authors: Clinical and demographic metadata were provided uncurated, with the amount varying by source and participant.

TCRbeta CDR3 regions were amplified from genomic DNA by means of the immunoSEQ Assay, a bias-controlled multiplex PCR. As for the original processing: Within the assay, amplification of reference gene primers was used to estimate how many nucleated cells each sample contained. To quantify the absolute abundance of each unique TCRbeta CDR3 rearrangement, sequence reads were collapsed and filtered. Productive Simpson clonality was computed per sample as the square root of Simpson's diversity index over productive rearrangements. TCRdb obtained this table from immuneACCESS and retained in-frame rearrangements with V and J assigned. These tables miss some clones; where compared with another copy, unresolved V genes account for less than half of the shortfall, and the remainder is unexplained. The D gene and trimming were derived from the DNA, and the V and J assignments and clone size from that table. The sample table shows approximately 180,000 clones, and roughly 76% are seen once. Around 10% of the sample goes to the ten largest clones.

A note on this clone: Its binding antigen is unknown. Per-base qualities were not stored, and no clone one base away is much larger.

The specimen sequenced was peripheral blood. The TCR was taken from a woman older than 75 with COVID-19, enrolled during active disease.

The CDR3 region: CASSLRTGGSSPLHF. In nucleotide form, the sequence is TGTGCCAGCAGCTTAAGGACAGGGGGTAGTTCACCCCTCCACTTT. Here the chain combines TRBV7-2 and TRBJ1-6; 10 bases in between match TRBD1. V ends up 2 bases short and J 9 bases short, with an unmatched junction base count of 4. According to the germline V gene, CDR1 reads SGHTA and CDR2 reads FQGNSA. The CDR3 runs 15 residues from the cysteine to the phenylalanine. The sequence is cut down to CDR3 DNA, 45 bases in frame from base 1. The full variable domain, with segments outside the CDR3 supplied by the reference TRBV7-2 and TRBJ1-6 proteins, appears as GAGVSQSPSNKVTEKGKDVELRCDPISGHTALYWYRQSLGQGLEFLIYFQGNSAPDKSGLPSDRFSAERTGGSVSTLTIQRTQQEDSAVYLCASSLRTGGSSPLHFGNGTRLTVT.